This is a list of T cell receptor beta chains from one sample in a study of T cell repertoires in ileal Crohn's disease. The assay was immunoSEQ multiplex PCR, and TCRdb's table has in-frame clones only and misses some. The profile shows 3,000 to 4,000 clones, roughly three quarters of them singletons. Sample: ileal tissue. The origin of the receptors is an adult with Crohn's disease. Each CDR3 is given with its conserved first and last residue. Fields, in order: J gene, D gene, clone size, V gene, CDR3 protein, CDR3 DNA. D genes are given only for firm matches. The size entry is marked missing in some rows and otherwise reads once, few, many or a size class.

TRBJ2-2	TRBD1	NA	TRBV4-1	CASSPDRAYTGELFF	TGCGCCAGCAGTCCGGACAGGGCCTACACCGGGGAGCTGTTTTTT
TRBJ2-7	NA	few	TRBV1	CTSSQGAGPYEQYF	TGCACCAGCAGCCAAGGGGCGGGTCCCTACGAGCAGTACTTC
TRBJ1-6	NA	NA	TRBV19	CASSLRRGGFSSYNSPLHF	TGTGCCAGTAGTCTTCGTAGGGGCGGATTTAGCTCCTATAATTCACCCCTCCACTTT
TRBJ1-1	TRBD1	NA	TRBV19	CASSLTTGADNTEAFF	TGTGCCAGTAGTCTCACCACAGGGGCTGATAACACTGAAGCTTTCTTT
TRBJ2-1	TRBD2	NA	TRBV4-1	CASSRIGVKGRGGTYNEQFF	TGCGCCAGCAGCCGGATAGGGGTTAAAGGGCGGGGGGGTACCTACAATGAGCAGTTCTTC
TRBJ2-3	NA	NA	TRBV15	CATSRRGIASTDTQYF	TGTGCCACCAGCAGAAGGGGGATAGCCAGCACAGATACGCAGTATTTT
TRBJ1-1	NA	NA	TRBV5-1	CASSLNGGGVGTEAFF	TGCGCCAGCAGCTTGAATGGGGGAGGGGTGGGAACTGAAGCTTTCTTT
TRBJ2-4	NA	NA	TRBV6-1	CASSAGNIQYF	TGTGCCAGCAGTGCCGGGAACATTCAGTACTTC
TRBJ1-2	TRBD1	few	TRBV7-8	CASSEGQGYGYTF	TGTGCCAGCAGCGAGGGACAGGGCTATGGCTACACCTTC
TRBJ2-7	NA	NA	TRBV2	CASRAGQARGYEQYF	TGTGCCAGCAGGGCGGGGCAGGCGAGGGGATACGAGCAGTACTTC
TRBJ1-1	NA	NA	TRBV16	CASSLFLNTEAFF	TGTGCCAGCAGCCTCTTTTTGAACACTGAAGCTTTCTTT
TRBJ2-1	NA	NA	TRBV10-1	CASTRWWSSYNEQFF	TGCGCCAGCACCAGATGGTGGAGCTCCTACAATGAGCAGTTCTTC
TRBJ2-5	TRBD2	NA	TRBV10-2	CASSRTSGGPSQETQYF	TGCGCCAGCAGTCGGACTAGCGGGGGCCCGTCACAAGAGACCCAGTACTTC
TRBJ1-1	NA	NA	TRBV2	CASSQGLNTEAFF	TGTGCCAGCAGTCAGGGTTTGAACACTGAAGCTTTCTTT
TRBJ1-1	TRBD1	NA	TRBV29-1	CSVGTGGITEAFF	TGCAGCGTTGGAACAGGGGGCATCACTGAAGCTTTCTTT
TRBJ1-2	NA	medium-sized	TRBV29-1	CSVEENRSRYGYTF	TGCAGCGTTGAAGAAAATCGGTCTCGCTATGGCTACACCTTC
TRBJ1-4	TRBD1	once	TRBV5-8	CASSPPRGPAEKLFF	TGTGCCAGCAGCCCCCCGAGGGGGCCGGCTGAAAAACTGTTTTTT
TRBJ2-1	TRBD1	NA	TRBV2	CASEGGQGTYNEQFF	TGTGCCAGCGAGGGGGGACAGGGAACATACAATGAGCAGTTCTTC
TRBJ2-7	TRBD1	NA	TRBV7-9	CASSRQGTGSHEQYF	TGTGCCAGCAGCCGCCAAGGGACAGGGAGCCACGAGCAGTACTTC
TRBJ1-3	NA	NA	TRBV5-1	CASSYREGGNTIYF	TGCGCCAGCAGCTACAGGGAGGGTGGAAACACCATATATTTT
TRBJ2-7	TRBD1	NA	TRBV4-1	CASSQDLMPGGIYEQYF	TGCGCCAGCAGCCAAGATCTTATGCCAGGGGGCATCTACGAGCAGTACTTC
TRBJ1-1	NA	once	TRBV29-1	CSAGTSTEAFF	TGCAGCGCCGGGACATCCACTGAAGCTTTCTTT
TRBJ2-1	TRBD2	NA	TRBV10-2	CASSEPGLAFYNEQFF	TGCGCCAGCAGTGAACCGGGACTAGCGTTCTACAATGAGCAGTTCTTC
TRBJ2-5	TRBD1	once	TRBV9	CASSAGDRGQETQYF	TGTGCCAGCAGCGCCGGGGACAGGGGCCAAGAGACCCAGTACTTC
TRBJ1-2	NA	NA	TRBV7-2	CASSPPGLKYGYTF	TGTGCCAGCAGCCCGCCGGGACTGAAGTATGGCTACACCTTC
TRBJ2-5	NA	NA	TRBV30	CAWSPRVETQYF	TGTGCCTGGAGCCCCAGGGTGGAGACCCAGTACTTC
TRBJ2-5	TRBD2	NA	TRBV7-3	CASSLNSGGSLETQYF	TGTGCCAGCAGTTTGAATTCGGGGGGAAGTTTAGAGACCCAGTACTTC
TRBJ2-2	NA	NA	TRBV28	CASSSDKRELFF	TGTGCCAGCAGTTCCGACAAAAGGGAGCTGTTTTTT